This T cell receptor beta chain stems from a study of early T cells in non-severe SARS-CoV-2 infection. Germline V gene sequence: CDR1 DFQATT, CDR2 SNEGSKA (reference sequence). This CDR3 region has 13 residues. Trimming removed 5 bases from V and 4 bases from J, with 11 bases in between. Study findings and constraints: Anti-spike CD8 responses were favored by VDJdb matching, which missed private and CD4 specificities.

The table lists this clonotype with many counts. Antigen unknown. Individual cDNA molecules were tagged with unique molecular identifiers. TCRdb redid the calling of the 5' RACE reads with MiXCR, one entry per CDR3 protein. The sample shows around 39,000 distinct CDR3 sequences, 5.4% of them seen only once. The sample in question was whole blood, obtained at baseline. This clonotype was sampled from an adult who was a healthcare worker with PCR-confirmed SARS-CoV-2 infection or an uninfected control (not recorded which). The gene calls are TRBV20-1 and TRBJ2-2, with D tentatively TRBD2 (6 bases). The CDR3, as DNA: TGCAGTGCTCGACGGGGAGGCACCGGGGAGCTGTTTTTT. Translation: CSARRGGTGELFF.